This entry lists 20 T cell receptor beta chains sequenced from one sample in a study of immune evolution from preneoplasia to lung adenocarcinoma (dated by TCRdb to the early 2020s). Library preparation was by the immunoSEQ multiplex PCR assay. TCRdb mirrors the immuneACCESS table, restricted to in-frame sequences. Some clones are absent from its copies; in checked studies, under half trace to an unresolved V gene, and the reason for the others is unknown. This sample gives more than 13,000 clones in total; approximately 80% of them show up just once. Approximately 4.4% of the sample is taken by the ten largest. The source material was FFPE minimally invasive lung adenocarcinoma tissue. The cell subset or site label of this sample denotes: micro-invasive lung adenocarcinoma (MIA). All receptors come from a person aged 70 to 85 with lung adenocarcinoma.

This chain's CDR3 is CASSGLGDTQYF. CDR3 sequence (DNA): TGCGCCAGCAGTGGGCTGGGAGATACGCAGTATTTT. The chain is built from TRBV10-2 and TRBJ2-3; D not resolved. CDR3 length: 12 residues. Per germline, CDR1 WSHSY and CDR2 SAAADI. Trimming cost V 4 bases and J 5 bases, with 7 bases left between them.

The chain links TRBV6-1 to TRBJ1-1; TRBD1 matches 7 bases. CDR3 length: 11 amino acids. Looked up from germline, CDR1 is MNHNS and CDR2 is SASEGT. The J segment lost 9 bases and the V segment lost 8 bases, leaving 6 bases of the junction unmatched. The CDR3 region is CASQGGSKAFF. The CDR3 bases are TGTGCCAGCCAAGGGGGCTCAAAAGCTTTCTTT.

The chain joins TRBV29-1 to TRBJ2-7, with a possible D match to TRBD1 (5 bases). Germline CDR1 is SQVTM and CDR2 is ANQGSEA. The CDR3 runs 12 residues. The ends were cut back, 6 bases at V and 2 bases at J, with 11 bases in the middle. The CDR3 DNA sequence: TGCAGCGTAACAGACAGTCCCTACGAGCAGTACTTC. It yields the protein CSVTDSPYEQYF.

The chain uses TRBV15 and TRBJ2-5, with D perhaps TRBD1 or TRBD2 (5 bases each). This CDR3 is built from 15 residues. The V and J ends lost 4 bases and 1 base respectively, with 13 bases between them. Germline CDR1 LNHNV, CDR2 YYDKDF (reference sequence). CDR3 coding DNA: TGTGCCACCAGCAAGGGACCGAGTACCCAAGAGACCCAGTACTTC. Its translation: CATSKGPSTQETQYF. Full variable domain (outside the CDR3, taken from reference TRBV15 and TRBJ2-5): DAMVIQNPRYQVTQFGKPVTLSCSQTLNHNVMYWYQQKSSQAPKLLFHYYDKDFNNEADTPDNFQSRRPNTSFCFLDIRSPGLGDTAMYLCATSKGPSTQETQYFGPGTRLLVL.

The chain has TRBV28 and TRBJ1-2; D is uncertain. The CDR3 spans 15 residues. V lost 8 bases to trimming and J lost 5 bases, with 21 bases between them. Germline values: CDR1 MDHEN, CDR2 SYDVKM. CDR3 loop: CASQHGLSLGYGYTF. The CDR3 coding sequence is TGTGCCAGCCAGCACGGGTTGTCCCTGGGGTATGGCTACACCTTC.

The J gene is TRBJ2-7, the V gene TRBV9; no firm D call. The CDR3 is made up of 12 amino acids. V dropped 2 bases and J dropped 5 bases, with 8 bases sitting between them. The germline V gene has CDR1 SGDLS and CDR2 YYNGEE. The CDR3 nucleotides read TGTGCCAGCAGCGTTGAGTTCGACGAGCAGTACTTC. As protein: CASSVEFDEQYF.

The chain links TRBV5-1 to TRBJ2-7, with D perhaps given as TRBD1 or TRBD2 (6 bases each). Germline-derived CDR1 and CDR2 are SGHRS and YFSETQ. The length of the CDR3 is 15 residues. With 2 bases removed from V and 3 bases from J, the gap between germline ends came to 15 bases. This CDR3 reads CASSFSGGADYEQYF. Written as DNA, the CDR3 is TGCGCCAGCAGCTTTTCCGGGGGCGCAGACTACGAGCAGTACTTC.

The chain uses TRBV28 and TRBJ1-1; TRBD1 is a possible D gene (6 bases). In germline, CDR1 is MDHEN, CDR2 SYDVKM. Trimming shortened V by 6 bases and J by 7 bases, and 15 bases separated the two germline ends. This CDR3 contains 13 residues. CDR3 nucleotides: TGTGCCAGCAGCCCTAGGGGGACGGTTGAAGCTTTCTTT. Protein sequence: CASSPRGTVEAFF.

This chain joins TRBV5-4 and TRBJ2-1; D possibly matches TRBD1 or TRBD2 (5 bases each). In germline, CDR1 is SGHNT, CDR2 YYREEE (reference sequence). V was shortened by 4 bases and J by 0 bases, with 5 bases between the two germline ends. CDR3 length equals 13 residues. This chain's CDR3 is CASSGGSYNEQFF. CDR3 in DNA: TGTGCCAGCAGCGGGGGCTCCTACAATGAGCAGTTCTTC. The full variable domain, rest sourced from reference TRBV5-4 and TRBJ2-1, is ETGVTQSPTHLIKTRGQQVTLRCSSQSGHNTVSWYQQALGQGPQFIFQYYREEENGRGNFPPRFSGLQFPNYSSELNVNALELDDSALYLCASSGGSYNEQFFGPGTRLTVL.

The chain recombines TRBV7-3 with TRBJ2-1; D is perhaps TRBD2 (5 bases). Germline V lookup: CDR1 SGHTA, CDR2 FQGTGA. The CDR3 spans 16 residues. V was cut by 2 bases and J by 7 bases, with 18 bases left in between. The CDR3 reads CASSLVGALSGNEQFF. For the CDR3, the DNA is TGTGCCAGCAGCTTAGTGGGAGCGCTTTCCGGAAATGAGCAGTTCTTC.

The chain joins TRBV9 to TRBJ2-5, with D uncertain. Germline CDR1 SGDLS, CDR2 YYNGEE. The germline V and J ends were trimmed by 0 bases and 7 bases, with 10 bases remaining between them. This CDR3 has 13 amino acids. The CDR3 DNA sequence: TGTGCCAGCAGCGTAGAGGGTCCGGGGACCCAGTACTTC. It translates to CASSVEGPGTQYF.

The J gene is TRBJ2-3, the V gene TRBV28; perhaps TRBD2 as D (7 bases). The germline V and J ends were trimmed by 8 bases and 8 bases, with 23 bases remaining between them. The CDR3 consists of 15 residues. CDR1 is MDHEN and CDR2 is SYDVKM in the germline V gene. The CDR3 spells CASAQRGGSSLTQYF. The CDR3, as DNA: TGTGCCAGCGCTCAAAGGGGGGGTTCGAGCCTTACGCAGTATTTT. The full variable domain, rest sourced from reference TRBV28 and TRBJ2-3, is DVKVTQSSRYLVKRTGEKVFLECVQDMDHENMFWYRQDPGLGLRLIYFSYDVKMKEKGDIPEGYSVSREKKERFSLILESASTNQTSMYLCASAQRGGSSLTQYFGPGTRLTVL.

This chain links TRBV7-3 with TRBJ2-1; D is uncertain. Looked up from germline, CDR1 is SGHTA and CDR2 is FQGTGA. The CDR3 runs 12 residues. Trimming took 2 bases from V and 9 from J, leaving 8 bases between them. The CDR3 nucleotides are TGTGCCAGCAGCTTAGCCCCCGGTGAGCAGTTCTTC. Its protein is CASSLAPGEQFF.

This rearrangement joins TRBV9 to TRBJ1-1; D call uncertain. Looked up from germline, CDR1 is SGDLS and CDR2 is YYNGEE. Trimming removed 0 bases at V and 3 bases at J, with 12 bases between. The CDR3 runs to 15 residues. The CDR3 DNA follows: TGTGCCAGCAGCGTAGAACGAGGGCCAGACACTGAAGCTTTCTTT. Amino acids: CASSVERGPDTEAFF.

The chain recombines TRBV5-6 with TRBJ1-1, with D perhaps matching TRBD1 (6 bases). V gave up 1 base and J gave up 5 bases, with 18 bases separating them. This CDR3 has 16 amino acids. Germline-derived CDR1 and CDR2 are SGHDT and YYEEEE. The chain's CDR3 is CASSLLGARHNTEAFF. The CDR3 nucleotides read TGTGCCAGCAGCTTGCTGGGGGCGCGACATAATACTGAAGCTTTCTTT.

The chain employs TRBV5-1 and TRBJ1-1; D gene uncertain. V lost 0 bases and J lost 0, with 3 bases in between. The CDR3 has 13 residues. CDR1 is SGHRS and CDR2 is YFSETQ in the germline V gene. Here the CDR3 reads CASSLGLNTEAFF. For the CDR3, the DNA is TGCGCCAGCAGCTTGGGACTGAACACTGAAGCTTTCTTT. The whole variable domain, remainder taken from reference TRBV5-1 and TRBJ1-1, is KAGVTQTPRYLIKTRGQQVTLSCSPISGHRSVSWYQQTPGQGLQFLFEYFSETQRNKGNFPGRFSGRQFSNSRSEMNVSTLELGDSALYLCASSLGLNTEAFFGQGTRLTVV.

This CDR3 reads CASRAGGVYNEQFF. The CDR3 DNA reads TGTGCCAGCAGGGCGGGGGGAGTTTACAATGAGCAGTTCTTC. V is TRBV2 and J is TRBJ2-1; 8 bases align to TRBD2. Germline values: CDR1 SNHLY, CDR2 FYNNEI. The CDR3 spans 14 residues. With 6 bases clipped from V and 4 bases from J, the junction kept 5 bases outside the gene matches.

The V and J genes are TRBV28 and TRBJ2-7; D perhaps matches TRBD1 (5 bases). This CDR3 is 13 amino acids long. Per germline, CDR1 MDHEN and CDR2 SYDVKM. The V end lost 8 bases, the J end lost 2 bases, and 13 bases lay between the germline ends. CDR3 sequence reads: CASGVGQTYEQYF. The CDR3 coding sequence is TGTGCCAGCGGAGTGGGGCAGACCTACGAGCAGTACTTC.

The chain recombines TRBV28 with TRBJ2-3, with 7 bases fitting TRBD1. Per the germline V gene, CDR1 is MDHEN and CDR2 is SYDVKM. V gave up 6 bases and J gave up 2 bases; unmatched junction bases: 5. The length of the CDR3 is 14 residues. The CDR3 DNA follows: TGTGCCAGCAGCAGGGACAGACACACAGATACGCAGTATTTT. Its translation is CASSRDRHTDTQYF.

The J gene is TRBJ2-4, the V gene TRBV2, with unresolved D. The length of the CDR3 is 13 residues. Per germline, CDR1 SNHLY and CDR2 FYNNEI. Trimming removed 2 bases at V and 8 bases at J, with 10 bases between. In DNA form, the CDR3 reads TGTGCCAGCAGTGAAAGCAGGCTGGACATTCAGTACTTC. Its protein is CASSESRLDIQYF. Variable domain in full (rest from reference TRBV2 and TRBJ2-4): EPEVTQTPSHQVTQMGQEVILRCVPISNHLYFYWYRQILGQKVEFLVSFYNNEISEKSEIFDDQFSVERPDGSNFTLKIRSTKLEDSAMYFCASSESRLDIQYFGAGTRLSVL.